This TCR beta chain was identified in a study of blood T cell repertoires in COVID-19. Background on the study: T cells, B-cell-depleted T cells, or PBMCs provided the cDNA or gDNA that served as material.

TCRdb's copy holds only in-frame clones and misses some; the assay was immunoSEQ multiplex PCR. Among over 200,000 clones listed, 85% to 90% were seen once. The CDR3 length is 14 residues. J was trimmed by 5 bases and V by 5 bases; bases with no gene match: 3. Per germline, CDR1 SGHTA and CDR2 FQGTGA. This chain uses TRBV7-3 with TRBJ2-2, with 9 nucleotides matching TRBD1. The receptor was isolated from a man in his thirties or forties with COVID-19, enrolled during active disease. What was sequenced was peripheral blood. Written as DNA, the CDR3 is TGTGCCAGCAGCCCGGGACAGGGAACCGGGGAGCTGTTTTTT. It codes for CASSPGQGTGELFF.